The clone carrying this TCR beta chain has just a few counts. Its cognate antigen is unknown. PCR amplification relied on 60 Vbeta primers (plus 13 Jbeta primers). Sequencing was performed with immunoSEQ multiplex PCR; in TCRdb, only in-frame clones are kept and a portion is missing. Of 150,000 to 200,000 clones listed, roughly 79% are singletons. These data are taken from a study of cytomegalovirus exposure and HLA in healthy donors. Whole-study findings and limits: Among TCR beta chains of equal frequency, HLA-associated ones were more clonally expanded in a later analysis.

CDR1 and CDR2 from the germline V gene are MNHEY and SVGAGI. This CDR3 contains 15 residues. V lost 0 bases and J 1 base, leaving 6 bases between the germline ends. This chain connects TRBV6-5 to TRBJ1-4; D ambiguous. The sample comprised PBMCs. The receptor comes from a woman aged 40 to 50 in good health and CMV-seronegative. The CDR3 spells CASSYSRVTNEKLFF. In DNA, the CDR3 is TGTGCCAGCAGTTACTCGCGGGTAACTAATGAAAAACTGTTTTTT.